This is a list of T cell receptor beta chains from one sample in a study of cytomegalovirus exposure and HLA in healthy donors. Some clones are missing from TCRdb's copy, which holds only in-frame ones; the method was immunoSEQ multiplex PCR. The repertoire holds 75,000 to 100,000 clones, with less than 85% as singletons. The sequenced material came from PBMCs. The receptors derive from a male donor in good health and CMV-seronegative. The CDR3 runs from the conserved cysteine through the conserved F or W.

V,length,J,CDR3
TRBV5-4,16,TRBJ2-1,CASSLDGRPRNNEQFF
TRBV29-1,16,TRBJ2-7,CSVVGLAGEGTYEQYF
TRBV5-4,13,TRBJ2-3,CASSFRGEGTQYF
TRBV18,14,TRBJ1-2,CASSPTGRGYGYTF
TRBV28,13,TRBJ1-2,CASSLSLDYGYTF
TRBV5-1,15,TRBJ2-5,CASSLGRGRQETQYF
TRBV29-1,16,TRBJ1-4,CSVGGLQGATNEKLFF
TRBV6-1,16,TRBJ1-5,CASSEVRLSSNQPQHF
TRBV11-2,15,TRBJ2-1,CASSLLAGGSGEQFF
TRBV6-5,11,TRBJ1-1,CASSRQGMTFF
TRBV28,13,TRBJ1-4,CASSPQGSEKLFF
TRBV23-1,16,TRBJ2-5,CASSLPGRRPQETQYF
TRBV9,12,TRBJ1-3,CASSARGNTIYF
TRBV5-8,13,TRBJ2-7,CASIRRAPYEQYF
TRBV15,14,TRBJ1-1,CATSEQGMNTEAFF
TRBV5-1,15,TRBJ2-1,CASSLVLAGNNEQFF
TRBV5-6,14,TRBJ1-3,CASSSTGGRNTIYF
TRBV29-1,14,TRBJ2-1,CSVEGLAGVNEQFF
TRBV7-9,15,TRBJ1-2,CASSPDRGSGLGYTF
TRBV10-3,15,TRBJ2-1,CAIRGTFSSYNEQFF
TRBV27,15,TRBJ2-7,CASSWEREIVYEQYF
TRBV11-3,14,TRBJ2-3,CASSLVRGTDTQYF
TRBV4-2,15,TRBJ2-4,CASSLAGLAKNIQYF
TRBV6-1,15,TRBJ1-4,CASSASDRFNEKLFF
TRBV4-2,16,TRBJ1-2,CASSQGQGTPNYGYTF
TRBV20-1,11,TRBJ2-7,CSARPDREPHF
TRBV29-1,12,TRBJ1-1,CSVGQLNTEAFF
TRBV9,18,TRBJ2-3,CASSVERASGTHTDTQYF
TRBV5-5,16,TRBJ1-1,CASSSRAVGGGGEAFF
TRBV28,14,TRBJ1-4,CASSSDGLNEKLFF
TRBV6-5,14,TRBJ1-1,CASSFLRGDTEAFF
TRBV7-8,16,TRBJ2-2,CASSLVAGLAWGELFF
TRBV7-3,13,TRBJ2-1,CASSSSRDRGQFF
TRBV29-1,12,TRBJ1-2,CSVDDRRFGYTF
TRBV6-5,16,TRBJ2-1,CASSYSRLVSHNEQFF
TRBV5-8,15,TRBJ1-5,CASSLGQGAGQPQHF
TRBV5-4,15,TRBJ2-1,CASSYRTSGVNEQFF
TRBV7-9,16,TRBJ2-7,CASSGPPGLAIYEQYF
TRBV2,18,TRBJ2-2,CASSAPQGGKMNTGELFF
TRBV30,15,TRBJ1-5,CAWSVKGAGNQPQHF
TRBV18,14,TRBJ1-4,CASSRTVRDEKLFF
TRBV6-1,17,TRBJ2-3,CASSEAGLAGGPDTQYF
TRBV5-4,14,TRBJ2-1,CASRKLAGKNEQFF
TRBV19,15,TRBJ1-5,CASSDRDRNNQPQHF
TRBV10-3,16,TRBJ2-7,CAISAATGRGSYEQYF
TRBV28,15,TRBJ1-3,CASSLTRVSGNTIYF
TRBV7-9,15,TRBJ2-7,CASSPATSGIDEQYF
TRBV29-1,16,TRBJ2-6,CSVEGQGPSGANVLTF
TRBV27,13,TRBJ2-7,CASSTAGDYEQYF
TRBV6-1,15,TRBJ2-7,CASSERAGGPYEQYF
TRBV27,15,TRBJ1-5,CASKLGTDWNQPQHF
TRBV29-1,16,TRBJ2-2,CSVEDRDRGISGELFF
TRBV4-3,17,TRBJ2-1,CASSRYVSGSSYNEQFF
TRBV28,17,TRBJ2-5,CASSRTSGSLGQETQYF
TRBV6-5,15,TRBJ1-4,CASSYSHRGYEKLFF
TRBV28,15,TRBJ1-4,CASSFSRGRREKLFF
TRBV15,16,TRBJ2-1,CATSRTRGTSGHEQFF
TRBV29-1,17,TRBJ2-7,CSVDKPKTGASSYEQYF
TRBV28,12,TRBJ2-7,CASSPGTYEQYF
TRBV27,14,TRBJ1-1,CASSPGLSNTEAFF